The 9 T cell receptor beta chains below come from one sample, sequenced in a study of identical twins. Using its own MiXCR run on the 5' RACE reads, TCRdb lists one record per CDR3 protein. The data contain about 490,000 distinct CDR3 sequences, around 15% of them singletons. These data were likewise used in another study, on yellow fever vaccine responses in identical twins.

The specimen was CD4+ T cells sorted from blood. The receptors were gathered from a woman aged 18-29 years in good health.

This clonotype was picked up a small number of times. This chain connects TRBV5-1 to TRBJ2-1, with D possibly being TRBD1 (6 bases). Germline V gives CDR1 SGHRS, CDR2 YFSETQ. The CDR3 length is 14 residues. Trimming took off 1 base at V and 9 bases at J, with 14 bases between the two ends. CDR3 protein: CASSLNVGGGEQFF. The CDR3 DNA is TGCGCCAGCAGCTTGAATGTAGGGGGTGGTGAGCAGTTCTTC.

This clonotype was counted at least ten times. CDR3: CASSYDKGARFFEAFF. The CDR3 DNA sequence: TGTGCCAGCAGTTACGACAAGGGGGCGAGGTTTTTTGAAGCTTTCTTT. The chain has TRBV12-3 or TRBV12-4 and TRBJ1-1; 7 bases fit TRBD1. V trimming: 4 bases; J trimming: 7 bases; junction bases outside the gene matches: 15. The CDR3 loop spans 16 amino acids.

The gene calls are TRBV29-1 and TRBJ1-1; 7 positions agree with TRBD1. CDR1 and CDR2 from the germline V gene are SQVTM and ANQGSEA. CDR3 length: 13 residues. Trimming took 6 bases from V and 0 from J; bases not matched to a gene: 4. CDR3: CSVGQKLNTEAFF. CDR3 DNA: TGCAGCGTGGGACAGAAGCTGAACACTGAAGCTTTCTTT.

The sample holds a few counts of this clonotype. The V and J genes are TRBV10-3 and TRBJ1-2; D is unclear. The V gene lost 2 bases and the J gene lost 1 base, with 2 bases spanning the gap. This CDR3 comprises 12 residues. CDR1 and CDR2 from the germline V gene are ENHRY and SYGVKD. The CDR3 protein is CAISENNYGYTF. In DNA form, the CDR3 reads TGTGCCATCAGTGAGAATAACTATGGCTACACCTTC.

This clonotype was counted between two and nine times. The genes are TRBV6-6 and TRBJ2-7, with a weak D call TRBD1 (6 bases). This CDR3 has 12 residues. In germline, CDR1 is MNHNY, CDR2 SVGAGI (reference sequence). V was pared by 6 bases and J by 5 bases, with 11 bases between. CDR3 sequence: CASSSGVHEQYV. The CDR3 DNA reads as TGTGCCAGCAGCTCAGGGGTCCACGAGCAGTACGTC.

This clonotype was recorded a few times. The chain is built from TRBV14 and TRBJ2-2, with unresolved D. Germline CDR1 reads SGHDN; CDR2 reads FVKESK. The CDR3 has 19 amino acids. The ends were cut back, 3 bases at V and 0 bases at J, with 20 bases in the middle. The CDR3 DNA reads TGTGCCAGCAGCCACATAGCCATCATTTTACCCGCGAACACCGGGGAGCTGTTTTTT. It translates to CASSHIAIILPANTGELFF.

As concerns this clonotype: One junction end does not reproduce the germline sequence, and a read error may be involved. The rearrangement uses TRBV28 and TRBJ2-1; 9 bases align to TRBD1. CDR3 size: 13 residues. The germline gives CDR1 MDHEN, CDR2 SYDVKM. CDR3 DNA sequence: TGTGCCAGTGAGGGAAGAGCTGGTGACAGGGGGTCCTTC. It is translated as CASEGRAGDRGSF.

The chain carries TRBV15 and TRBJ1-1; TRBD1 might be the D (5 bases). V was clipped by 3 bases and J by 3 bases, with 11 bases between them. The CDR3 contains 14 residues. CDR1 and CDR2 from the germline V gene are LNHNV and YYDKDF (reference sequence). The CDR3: CATSRAQGDTEAFF. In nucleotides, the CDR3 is TGTGCCACCAGCAGGGCCCAGGGAGACACTGAAGCTTTCTTT.

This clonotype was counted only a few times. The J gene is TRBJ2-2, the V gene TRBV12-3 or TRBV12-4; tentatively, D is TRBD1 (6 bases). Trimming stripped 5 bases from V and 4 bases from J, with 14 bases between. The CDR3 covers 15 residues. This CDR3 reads CASSNPGDLTGELFF. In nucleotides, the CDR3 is TGTGCCAGCAGTAACCCAGGGGATCTCACCGGGGAGCTGTTTTTT.